This T cell receptor beta chain was recorded in a study of shared clonotypes between healthy human individuals. Using immunoSEQ multiplex PCR, the repertoire was profiled, and TCRdb retains in-frame clones only, with some absent. The data hold about 2.3 million clones, with over 90% observed a single time. The CDR3 sequence is 18 residues long. The V gene's germline CDR1 is SGHRS and CDR2 YFSETQ. V trimming: 4 bases; J trimming: 0 bases; junction bases outside the gene matches: 13. The J gene is TRBJ2-5, the V gene TRBV5-1, with 9 bases matching TRBD2. This receptor was identified in a man younger than 35 in good health. Some clones in this sample may be carry-over from other donors' samples. Sequencing was performed on naive CD4+ T cells from PBMCs. Stated subset: CD45RA+ positively selected. This CDR3 is CASSPGLLAGAYQETQYF. As DNA, the CDR3 is TGCGCCAGCAGCCCTGGCCTGTTAGCGGGAGCGTACCAAGAGACCCAGTACTTC.